The present entry profiles one T cell receptor (beta chain) with its context. Its cognate antigen is unknown. These data are taken from a study of siplizumab effects on memory and regulatory T cells. Study-wide findings and caveats: Apparently key alloresponse contributors, naive T cells also seemed more diverse than memory cells. Some alloreactive sequences were traceable to unstimulated CD4+ memory cells, and siplizumab significantly reduced them.

Germline CDR1 is LNHNV and CDR2 is YYDKDF (reference sequence). This CDR3 contains 14 residues. V was shortened by 4 bases and J by 11 bases, with 17 bases between the two germline ends. Per individual sample, 80,000 to 100,000 TCR templates were assayed. Here immunoSEQ multiplex PCR was the method, and the copy in TCRdb shows in-frame clones only, minus some. Of roughly 100,000 clones in the sample, more than 85% were seen once. V is TRBV15 and J is TRBJ1-4, with a weak D call TRBD1 (5 bases). Sequencing input: CD4+ T cells sorted from blood. This clonotype was obtained from a human donor in good health. In DNA, the CDR3 is TGTGCCACCAGCATCGGTGACGCCGGGGGGAAACTGTTTTTT. Residues: CATSIGDAGGKLFF.